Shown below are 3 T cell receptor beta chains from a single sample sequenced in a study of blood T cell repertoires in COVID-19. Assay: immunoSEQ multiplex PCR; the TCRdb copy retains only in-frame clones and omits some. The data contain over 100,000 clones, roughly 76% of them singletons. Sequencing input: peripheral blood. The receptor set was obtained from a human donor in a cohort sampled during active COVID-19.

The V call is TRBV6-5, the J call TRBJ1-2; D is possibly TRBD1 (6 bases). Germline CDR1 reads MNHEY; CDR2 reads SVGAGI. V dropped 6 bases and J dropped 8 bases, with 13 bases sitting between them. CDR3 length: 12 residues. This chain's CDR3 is CASRAGERGYTF. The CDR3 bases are TGTGCCAGCAGAGCAGGGGAAAGGGGCTACACCTTC.

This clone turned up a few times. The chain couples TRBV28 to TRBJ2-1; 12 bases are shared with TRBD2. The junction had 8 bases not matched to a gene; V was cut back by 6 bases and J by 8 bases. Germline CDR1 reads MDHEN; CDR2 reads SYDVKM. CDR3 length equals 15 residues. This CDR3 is CASSPKGLAGDEQFF. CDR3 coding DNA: TGTGCCAGCAGCCCTAAGGGACTAGCGGGCGATGAGCAGTTCTTC.

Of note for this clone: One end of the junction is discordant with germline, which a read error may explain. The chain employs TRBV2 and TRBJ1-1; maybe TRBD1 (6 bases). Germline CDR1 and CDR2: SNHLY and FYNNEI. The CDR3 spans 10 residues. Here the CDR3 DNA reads TGTGCCAGCAGAGGACAGTATACTCTCTTT. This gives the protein CASRGQYTLF.